The 12 T cell receptor beta chains presented below share a single source sample, sequenced in a study of cytomegalovirus exposure and HLA in healthy donors. Primers for the PCR totalled 60 Vbeta and 13 Jbeta. Repertoires were generated with immunoSEQ multiplex PCR, while TCRdb's copy carries only in-frame clones and drops some. The table has some 130,000 clones, more than 70% seen once. The sequenced material came from PBMCs. These receptors came from a man younger than 45 in good health and CMV-seronegative.

V is TRBV6-6 and J is TRBJ1-6; D uncertain. CDR1 is MNHNY, CDR2 SVGAGI, per germline (reference sequence). V was shortened by 6 bases and J by 10 bases, with 10 bases between the two germline ends. The CDR3 extends over 12 amino acids. The CDR3 coding sequence is TGTGCCAGCAGCCAGACTAACTCACCCCTCCACTTT. Amino acid sequence: CASSQTNSPLHF.

A few counts support this clone. This sequence joins TRBV5-1 and TRBJ2-1; TRBD2 matches at 10 bases. The V segment lost 6 bases and the J segment 4 bases; nucleotides outside the gene matches: 4. The CDR3 consists of 14 residues. Germline values: CDR1 SGHRS, CDR2 YFSETQ. The CDR3 DNA follows: TGCGCCAGCACGATAGCGGGGGGTTACAATGAGCAGTTCTTC. This encodes CASTIAGGYNEQFF.

With respect to this clone: The junction differs from germline at one of its ends, possibly a read error. Other DNA sequences from this sample encode an identical CDR3 as well. The chain uses TRBV25-1 and TRBJ1-1; 8 nucleotides line up with TRBD1. The germline V gene encodes CDR1 MGHDK and CDR2 SYGVNS. The CDR3 runs to 14 residues. CDR3 bases: TGTGCTAGCAGGTATTCAGGGGGCGCGACTGAAGCTTTCTTT. Protein sequence: CASRYSGGATEAFF.

The chain combines TRBV18 with TRBJ1-5, with a weak D call TRBD1 (6 bases). CDR3 size: 17 residues. Trimming took 2 bases from V and 3 from J, leaving 17 bases between them. Germline CDR1 and CDR2: KGHSH and LQKENI. Written as DNA, the CDR3 is TGTGCCAGCTCACCAAGGGTGGCAGGGGAAGTCAATCAGCCCCAGCATTTT. Amino acids: CASSPRVAGEVNQPQHF.

This clone was observed a few times. The chain carries TRBV19 and TRBJ2-1; the match to TRBD2 covers 13 bases. Germline CDR1 and CDR2: LNHDA and SQIVND (reference sequence). The CDR3 extends over 18 amino acids. Losses at the gene ends were 6 bases for V and 1 base for J; bases not matched to a gene: 9. The CDR3: CASSGLAGVSTSYNEQFF. The DNA for the CDR3 is TGTGCCAGTAGCGGACTAGCGGGAGTTTCAACTTCCTACAATGAGCAGTTCTTC.

The chain uses TRBV9 and TRBJ2-3; D may be TRBD2 (6 bases). Germline V gene sequence: CDR1 SGDLS, CDR2 YYNGEE. The CDR3 is made up of 15 amino acids. Trimming stripped 0 bases from V and 3 bases from J, with 11 bases between. CDR3: CASSVGVSGTDTQYF. The CDR3 bases are TGTGCCAGCAGCGTAGGGGTTAGCGGTACAGATACGCAGTATTTT.

V gene TRBV5-1 combines with J gene TRBJ1-2, with no clear D. The CDR3 runs 14 residues. Germline assignment: CDR1 SGHRS and CDR2 YFSETQ. Trimming cost V 1 base and J 7 bases, with 14 bases left between them. The CDR3 region is CASSLREPSSGYTF. The CDR3 DNA is TGCGCCAGCAGCTTGAGGGAGCCCAGTAGTGGCTACACCTTC.

This chain's CDR3 is CASSVGLGTGYNEQFF. CDR3 bases: TGTGCCAGCAGCGTAGGGTTAGGGACAGGGTACAATGAGCAGTTCTTC. The gene calls are TRBV9 and TRBJ2-1, with TRBD1 identical over 9 bases. The CDR3 has 16 amino acids. Germline V lookup: CDR1 SGDLS, CDR2 YYNGEE. Trimming took 0 bases from V and 4 from J; bases not matched to a gene: 5.

The rearrangement uses TRBV28 and TRBJ1-2; 7 bases match TRBD1. V trimming: 6 bases; J trimming: 4 bases; junction bases outside the gene matches: 14. Per germline, CDR1 MDHEN and CDR2 SYDVKM. There are 16 residues in the CDR3. CDR3 sequence (DNA): TGTGCCAGCAGCAAGATGGCCGGGACAGTGTTCTATGGCTACACCTTC. As protein: CASSKMAGTVFYGYTF.

V usage is TRBV7-9 and J usage is TRBJ2-3; TRBD2 might be the D (6 bases). This CDR3 spans 13 amino acids. The germline V gene encodes CDR1 SEHNR and CDR2 FQNEAQ (reference sequence). The germline V and J ends were trimmed by 3 bases and 4 bases, with 8 bases remaining between them. CDR3 DNA sequence: TGTGCCAGCAGCTTCTCTAGCGCAGATACGCAGTATTTT. It specifies CASSFSSADTQYF.

V and J are TRBV4-1 and TRBJ2-1; tentatively, D is TRBD2 (5 bases). CDR1 and CDR2 from the germline V gene are MGHRA and YSYEKL. The CDR3 contains 16 residues. V was cut by 4 bases and J by 2 bases, with 15 bases left in between. DNA of the CDR3: TGCGCCAGCAGCCCCAGCGTAGCGAGCACCTACAATGAGCAGTTCTTC. This sequence encodes CASSPSVASTYNEQFF.

V is TRBV5-1 and J is TRBJ2-6, with TRBD1 matching 8 bases. J was trimmed by 0 bases and V by 5 bases; bases with no gene match: 7. CDR3 length: 17 amino acids. In germline, CDR1 is SGHRS, CDR2 YFSETQ. The CDR3 reads CASRPGQAPSGANVLTF. The CDR3 region has the DNA TGCGCCAGCAGACCGGGACAGGCCCCCTCTGGGGCCAACGTCCTGACTTTC. Supplemented by reference TRBV5-1 and TRBJ2-6, the full variable domain reads KAGVTQTPRYLIKTRGQQVTLSCSPISGHRSVSWYQQTPGQGLQFLFEYFSETQRNKGNFPGRFSGRQFSNSRSEMNVSTLELGDSALYLCASRPGQAPSGANVLTFGAGSRLTVL.